This T cell receptor beta chain was documented in a study of T cells after yellow fever vaccination. A few counts support this clonotype. Its antigen is unknown. Losses at the gene ends were 3 bases for V and 0 bases for J; bases not matched to a gene: 0. This CDR3 is 13 amino acids long. Germline V gene lookup returns CDR1 SGHNT and CDR2 YYREEE (reference sequence). Notes on the study in general: Abundant bulk-derived clonotypes could contaminate FACS-sorted repertoires. A secondary response was less intense yet reached its peak sooner, at day 5 versus 15.

UMIs were added to TCR cDNA along with a universal primer site when it was made by 5'RACE template switching. TCRdb processed the 5' RACE reads anew with MiXCR; each CDR3 protein has one entry. The repertoire holds about 75,000 distinct CDR3 sequences, with around 7.1% as singletons. The chain recombines TRBV5-4 with TRBJ2-7; 7 nucleotides agree with TRBD1. The receptor comes from a man aged 18 to 30 who received the YFV17D yellow fever vaccine. The input for sequencing was CD8+ T cells sorted from PBMCs, taken 10 days after the first yellow fever vaccination. CDR3 loop: CASSYRGSYEQYF. The CDR3 nucleotides are TGTGCCAGCAGCTACAGGGGCTCCTACGAGCAGTACTTC. The full variable domain, in which reference TRBV5-4 and TRBJ2-7 provide the parts outside the CDR3, is ETGVTQSPTHLIKTRGQQVTLRCSSQSGHNTVSWYQQALGQGPQFIFQYYREEENGRGNFPPRFSGLQFPNYSSELNVNALELDDSALYLCASSYRGSYEQYFGPGTRLTVT.